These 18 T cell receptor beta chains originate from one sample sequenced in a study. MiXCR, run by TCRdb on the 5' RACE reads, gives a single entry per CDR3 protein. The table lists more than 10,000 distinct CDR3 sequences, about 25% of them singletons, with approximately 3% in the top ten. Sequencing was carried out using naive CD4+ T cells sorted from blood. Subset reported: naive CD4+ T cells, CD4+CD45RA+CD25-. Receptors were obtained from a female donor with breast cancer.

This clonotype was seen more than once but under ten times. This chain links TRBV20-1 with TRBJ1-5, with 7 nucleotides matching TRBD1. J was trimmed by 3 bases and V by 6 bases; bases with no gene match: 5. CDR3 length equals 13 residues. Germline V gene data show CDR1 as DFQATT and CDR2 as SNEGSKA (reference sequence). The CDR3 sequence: CSANDRVNQPQHF. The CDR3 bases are TGCAGTGCGAACGACAGGGTCAATCAGCCCCAGCATTTT.

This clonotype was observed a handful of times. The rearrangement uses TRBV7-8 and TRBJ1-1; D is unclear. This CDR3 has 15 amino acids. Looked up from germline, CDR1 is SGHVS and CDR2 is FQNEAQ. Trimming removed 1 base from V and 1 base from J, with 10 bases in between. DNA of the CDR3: TGTGCCAGCAGCTTAGTCCAGCATAGGAACACTGAAGCTTTCTTT. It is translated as CASSLVQHRNTEAFF.

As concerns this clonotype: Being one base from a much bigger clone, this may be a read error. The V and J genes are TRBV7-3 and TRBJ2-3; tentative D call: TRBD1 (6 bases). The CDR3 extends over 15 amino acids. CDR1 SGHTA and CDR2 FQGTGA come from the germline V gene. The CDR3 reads CAGSLMAGDTDTQYF. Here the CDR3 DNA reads TGTGCCGGCAGCTTAATGGCAGGGGACACAGATACGCAGTATTTT. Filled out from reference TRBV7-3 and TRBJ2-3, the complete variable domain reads GAGVSQTPSNKVTEKGKYVELRCDPISGHTALYWYRQSLGQGPEFLIYFQGTGAADDSGLPNDRFFAVRPEGSVSTLKIQRTERGDSAVYLCAGSLMAGDTDTQYFGPGTRLTVL.

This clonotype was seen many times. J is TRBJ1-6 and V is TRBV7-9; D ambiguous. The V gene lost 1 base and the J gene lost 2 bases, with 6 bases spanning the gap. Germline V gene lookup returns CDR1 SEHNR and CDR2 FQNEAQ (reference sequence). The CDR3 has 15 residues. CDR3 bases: TGTGCCAGCAGCTTAGGCGAGCCCTATAATTCACCCCTCCACTTT. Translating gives CASSLGEPYNSPLHF.

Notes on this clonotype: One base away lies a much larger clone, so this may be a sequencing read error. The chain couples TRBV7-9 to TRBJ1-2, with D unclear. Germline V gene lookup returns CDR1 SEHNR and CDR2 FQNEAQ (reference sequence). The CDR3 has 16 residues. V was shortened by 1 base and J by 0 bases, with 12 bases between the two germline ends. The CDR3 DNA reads TGTGCCAGCAGCTTAGAGATTGCAGGCGCTAACTATGGCTACACCTTC. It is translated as CASSLEIAGANYGYTF.

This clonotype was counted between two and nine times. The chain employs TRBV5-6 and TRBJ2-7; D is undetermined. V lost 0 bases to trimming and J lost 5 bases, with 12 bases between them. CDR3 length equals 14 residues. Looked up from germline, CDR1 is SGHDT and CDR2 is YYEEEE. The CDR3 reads CASSLVLGKNEQYF. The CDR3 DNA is TGTGCCAGCAGCTTGGTTCTGGGGAAAAACGAGCAGTACTTC.

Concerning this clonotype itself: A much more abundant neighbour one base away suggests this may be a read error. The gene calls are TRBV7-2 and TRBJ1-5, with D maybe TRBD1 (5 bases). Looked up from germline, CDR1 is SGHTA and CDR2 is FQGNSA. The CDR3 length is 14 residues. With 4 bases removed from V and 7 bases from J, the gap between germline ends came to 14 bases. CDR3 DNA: TGTGCCAGCAGCTCTAGACAGTCGGGGCAGCCCCAGCATTTT. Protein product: CASSSRQSGQPQHF.

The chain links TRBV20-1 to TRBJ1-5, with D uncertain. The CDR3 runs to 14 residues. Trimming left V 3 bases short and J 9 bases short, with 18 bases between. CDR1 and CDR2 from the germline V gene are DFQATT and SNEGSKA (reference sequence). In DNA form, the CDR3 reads TGCAGTGCTAGTTCACCAGGTGGGTCGTGGCCCCAGCATTTT. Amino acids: CSASSPGGSWPQHF.

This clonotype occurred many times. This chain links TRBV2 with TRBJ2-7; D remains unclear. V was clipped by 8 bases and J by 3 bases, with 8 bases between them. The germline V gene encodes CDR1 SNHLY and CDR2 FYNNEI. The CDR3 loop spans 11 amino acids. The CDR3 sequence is CASGQNYEQYF. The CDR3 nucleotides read TGTGCCAGCGGGCAAAACTACGAGCAGTACTTC.

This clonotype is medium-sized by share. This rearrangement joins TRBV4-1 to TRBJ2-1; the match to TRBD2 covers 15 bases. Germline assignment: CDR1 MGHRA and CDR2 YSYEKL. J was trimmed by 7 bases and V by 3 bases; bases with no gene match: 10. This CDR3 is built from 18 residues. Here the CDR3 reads CASSHIDLGLAGGNEQFF. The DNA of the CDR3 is TGCGCCAGCAGCCATATAGATCTGGGACTAGCGGGGGGAAATGAGCAGTTCTTC.

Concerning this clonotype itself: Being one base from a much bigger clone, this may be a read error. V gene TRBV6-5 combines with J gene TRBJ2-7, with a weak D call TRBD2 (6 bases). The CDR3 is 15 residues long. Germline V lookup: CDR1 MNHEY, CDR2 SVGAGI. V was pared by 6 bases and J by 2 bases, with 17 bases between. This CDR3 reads CASSPLSGGTYEQYF. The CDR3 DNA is TGTGCCAGCAGCCCACTAAGTGGCGGGACCTACGAGCAGTACTTC.

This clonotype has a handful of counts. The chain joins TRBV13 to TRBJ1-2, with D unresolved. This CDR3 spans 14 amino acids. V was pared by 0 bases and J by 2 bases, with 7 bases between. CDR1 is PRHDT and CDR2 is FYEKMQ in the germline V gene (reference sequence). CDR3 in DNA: TGTGCCAGCAGCTTAGGGGGCGACAACTATGGCTACACCTTC. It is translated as CASSLGGDNYGYTF.

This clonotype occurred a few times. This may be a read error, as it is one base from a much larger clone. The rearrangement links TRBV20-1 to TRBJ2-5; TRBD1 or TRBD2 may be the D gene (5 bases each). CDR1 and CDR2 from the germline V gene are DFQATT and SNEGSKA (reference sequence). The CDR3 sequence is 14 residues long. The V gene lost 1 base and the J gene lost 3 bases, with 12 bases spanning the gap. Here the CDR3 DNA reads TGCAGTGCTAGAGGGGGCCGGCGGGAAGAGACCCAGTACTTC. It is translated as CSARGGRREETQYF.

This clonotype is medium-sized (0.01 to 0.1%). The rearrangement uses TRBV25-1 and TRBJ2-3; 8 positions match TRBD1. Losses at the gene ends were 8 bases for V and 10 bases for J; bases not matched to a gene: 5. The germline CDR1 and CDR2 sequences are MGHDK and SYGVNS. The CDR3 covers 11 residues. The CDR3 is CASSPGGSQYF. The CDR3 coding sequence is TGTGCCAGCTCGCCAGGGGGCTCGCAGTATTTT. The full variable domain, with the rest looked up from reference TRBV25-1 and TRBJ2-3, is EADIYQTPRYLVIGTGKKITLECSQTMGHDKMYWYQQDPGMELHLIHYSYGVNSTEKGDLSSESTVSRIRTEHFPLTLESARPSHTSQYLCASSPGGSQYFGPGTRLTVL.

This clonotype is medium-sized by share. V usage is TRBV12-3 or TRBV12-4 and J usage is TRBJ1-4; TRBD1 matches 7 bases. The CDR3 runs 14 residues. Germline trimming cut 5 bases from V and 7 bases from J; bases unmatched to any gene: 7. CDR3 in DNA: TGTGCCAGCAGTGTTCGAGGGGGCGGTGAAAAACTGTTTTTT. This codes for CASSVRGGGEKLFF.

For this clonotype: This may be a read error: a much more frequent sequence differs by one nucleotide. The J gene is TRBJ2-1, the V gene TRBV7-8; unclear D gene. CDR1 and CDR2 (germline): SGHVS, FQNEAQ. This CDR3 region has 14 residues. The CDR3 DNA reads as TGTGTCAGCAGTCCCCCTGTTGAATACAATGAGCAGTTCTTC. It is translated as CVSSPPVEYNEQFF.

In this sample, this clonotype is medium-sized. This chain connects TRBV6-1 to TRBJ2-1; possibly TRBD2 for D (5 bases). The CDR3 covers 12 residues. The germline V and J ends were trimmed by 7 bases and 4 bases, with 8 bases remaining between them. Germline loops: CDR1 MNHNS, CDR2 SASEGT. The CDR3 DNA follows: TGTGCCAGCACTACGGGATACAATGAGCAGTTCTTC. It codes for CASTTGYNEQFF.

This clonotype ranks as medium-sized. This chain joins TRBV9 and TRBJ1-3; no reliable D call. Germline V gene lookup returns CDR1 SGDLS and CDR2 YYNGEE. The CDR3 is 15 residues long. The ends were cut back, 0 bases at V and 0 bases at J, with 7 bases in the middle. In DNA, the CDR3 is TGTGCCAGCAGCGTAGGAAGATACTCTGGAAACACCATATATTTT. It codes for CASSVGRYSGNTIYF.